What follows describes a single TCR beta chain. Its antigen is currently unknown. Other DNA sequences from this sample encode an identical CDR3 as well. The data stem from a study of cytomegalovirus exposure and HLA in healthy donors. Whole-study context: In an early release, HLA-typed donors contributed tens of millions of unique TCR sequences.

Study-wide findings and caveats: Among immune exposure information, only CMV serostatus was available.

PCR amplification relied on 60 Vbeta primers (plus 13 Jbeta primers). The assay was immunoSEQ multiplex PCR, and TCRdb's table has in-frame clones only and misses some. Of over 150,000 clones in the sample, roughly 84% are singletons; the top ten hold 0.2% to 0.3%. Donors consisted of healthy bone marrow donors. The CDR3 is made up of 15 amino acids. Trimming at V came to 7 bases and at J to 5 bases, leaving 4 bases not matched to a gene. Germline CDR1 reads MNHEY; CDR2 reads SVGAGI. The source material was PBMCs. The chain has TRBV6-5 and TRBJ2-2; TRBD2 matches 13 bases. The source of this sequence is a girl under three years old in good health and CMV-seronegative. The DNA for the CDR3 is TGTGCCAGCACTTTACTAGCGGGGGGGACCGGGGAGCTGTTTTTT. It codes for CASTLLAGGTGELFF.